This is a list of T cell receptor beta chains from one sample in a study of blood T cell repertoires in COVID-19. Clones were sequenced by immunoSEQ multiplex PCR, and TCRdb holds only the in-frame ones, with some missing. The sample includes around 260,000 clones, roughly 88% of them seen just once. The sample taken for sequencing was PBMCs or T cells enriched from blood (not recorded which). All receptors come from a woman aged 25 to 39 who had recovered from COVID-19. Each CDR3 is given without its conserved first and last residue. Each record gives: clone size, J gene, V gene, CDR3 protein. Some rows have no size entry. The others give once, few or many, or a class for an expanded clone.

.,TRBJ2-6,TRBV9,ASSARSGANVLT
.,TRBJ2-7,TRBV4-2,ASSRVNTGTGDFSYEQY
.,TRBJ2-1,TRBV19,ASSINSANEQF
.,TRBJ1-1,TRBV2,ASSENGISAEAF
.,TRBJ1-4,TRBV28,ASSLRTGTALNEKLF
.,TRBJ2-7,TRBV5-4,ASSSRDRGHEQY
.,TRBJ1-1,TRBV12-3/TRBV12-4,ASRQIYTEAF
.,TRBJ1-2,TRBV9,ASSVAVRGPYGYT
.,TRBJ1-1,TRBV27,ASSFVLNTEAF
.,TRBJ2-1,TRBV7-9,AYINYHGANEQF
.,TRBJ2-2,TRBV5-8,AGMGDAGELF
.,TRBJ2-7,TRBV7-2,ASSFFQGSSYEQY
.,TRBJ2-4,TRBV18,ASSEDRANIQY
many,TRBJ1-5,TRBV5-8,ASSLVGSNQPQH
.,TRBJ1-1,TRBV12-3/TRBV12-4,ASIARRGEAF
.,TRBJ2-1,TRBV4-1,ASSQDWLAGDNEQF
.,TRBJ1-2,TRBV28,ASSLQTNYGYT
.,TRBJ2-5,TRBV28,ASTPLGAGSATQY
.,TRBJ2-1,TRBV19,ASSIGLTQVGVNEQF
.,TRBJ1-6,TRBV7-9,ASSLGSGDNSPLH
.,TRBJ2-2,TRBV3-1/TRBV3-2,ASSQGPGRTGELF
.,TRBJ1-2,TRBV10-1,ARPPTAPTHGYT
.,TRBJ2-1,TRBV5-1,ASSGLAGGSYNEQF
.,TRBJ1-4,TRBV19,ASSIAPPPSGDEKLF
once,TRBJ2-3,TRBV10-2,ASSETLVTSGTPDTQY
once,TRBJ1-2,TRBV7-2,ASSFDRNYGYT
.,TRBJ2-3,TRBV5-1,ASSQGTEDTQY
.,TRBJ2-1,TRBV7-9,ASSIGLANEQF
once,TRBJ2-3,TRBV5-1,ASSLDRGQPDTQY
.,TRBJ2-7,TRBV20-1,SASTVTSGIYEQY
.,TRBJ2-5,TRBV14,ASSQEEGGKTQY
.,TRBJ1-1,TRBV11-2,ASSSHDRGNTEAF
.,TRBJ2-5,TRBV12-3/TRBV12-4,ASSFLSGRAGY
.,TRBJ1-1,TRBV5-8,ASSLRNRMNTEAF
.,TRBJ1-1,TRBV28,ASSFRGPGNTEAF
few,TRBJ2-1,TRBV6-1,ASSEGQSVWQQF
few,TRBJ1-3,TRBV2,ASTLRGNSGNTIY
few,TRBJ2-1,TRBV7-3,ASSFVLLPTSYNEQF
.,TRBJ2-1,TRBV13,ASSLRTSGRNEQF
.,TRBJ2-1,TRBV27,ASSPYSYNEQF
.,TRBJ1-1,TRBV21-1,ASSNQVRRPYNTEAF
.,TRBJ1-1,TRBV29-1,SVEDLQGSLEAF
few,TRBJ1-2,TRBV12-3/TRBV12-4,ASSRTGGGYT
.,TRBJ2-2,TRBV4-1,ASSPLGPPNTGELF
.,TRBJ1-1,TRBV27,ASSLSRTGNTEAF
few,TRBJ1-4,TRBV6-5,ASSHRESVLERLF
.,TRBJ1-2,TRBV4-1,ASSQGPGQNYGYT
.,TRBJ1-2,TRBV13,ASSLEQGLVPGGYGYT
.,TRBJ1-2,TRBV28,ASRQGVANYGYT
.,TRBJ2-1,TRBV4-2,ASSQDGAASGKVEQF
.,TRBJ2-2,TRBV27,ASSSYLGTANTGELF
.,TRBJ1-1,TRBV19,ASSTGGGNTEAF
.,TRBJ2-1,TRBV27,ASSFRLAGGANNEQF